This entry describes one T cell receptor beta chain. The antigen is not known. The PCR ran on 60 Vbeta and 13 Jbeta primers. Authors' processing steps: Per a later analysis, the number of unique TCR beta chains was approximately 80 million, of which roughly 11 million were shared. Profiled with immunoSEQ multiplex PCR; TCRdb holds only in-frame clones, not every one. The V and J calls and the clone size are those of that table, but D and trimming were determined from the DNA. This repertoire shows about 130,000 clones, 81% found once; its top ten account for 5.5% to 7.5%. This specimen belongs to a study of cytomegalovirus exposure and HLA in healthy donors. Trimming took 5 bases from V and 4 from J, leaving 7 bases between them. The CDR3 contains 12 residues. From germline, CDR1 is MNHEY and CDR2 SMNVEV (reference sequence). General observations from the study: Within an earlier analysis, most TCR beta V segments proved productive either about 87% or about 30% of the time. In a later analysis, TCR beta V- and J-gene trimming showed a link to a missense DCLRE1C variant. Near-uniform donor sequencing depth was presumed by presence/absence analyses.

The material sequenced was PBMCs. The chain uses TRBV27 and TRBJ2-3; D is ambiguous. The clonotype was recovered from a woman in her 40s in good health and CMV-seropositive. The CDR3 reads CASSGSPDTQYF. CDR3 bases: TGTGCCAGCAGTGGCAGTCCAGATACGCAGTATTTT.